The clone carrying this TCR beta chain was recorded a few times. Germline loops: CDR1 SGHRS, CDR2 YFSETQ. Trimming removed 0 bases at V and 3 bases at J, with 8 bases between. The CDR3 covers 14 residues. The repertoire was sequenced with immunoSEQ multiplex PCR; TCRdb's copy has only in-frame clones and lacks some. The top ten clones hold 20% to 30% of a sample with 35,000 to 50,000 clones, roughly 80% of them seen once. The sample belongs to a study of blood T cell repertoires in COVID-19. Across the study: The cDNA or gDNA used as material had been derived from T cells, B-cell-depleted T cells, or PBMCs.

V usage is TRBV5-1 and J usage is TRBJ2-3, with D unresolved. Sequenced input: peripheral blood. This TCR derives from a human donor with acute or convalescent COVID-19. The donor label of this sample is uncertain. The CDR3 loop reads CASSLGGWTDTQYF. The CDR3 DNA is TGCGCCAGCAGCTTGGGAGGTTGGACAGATACGCAGTATTTT.